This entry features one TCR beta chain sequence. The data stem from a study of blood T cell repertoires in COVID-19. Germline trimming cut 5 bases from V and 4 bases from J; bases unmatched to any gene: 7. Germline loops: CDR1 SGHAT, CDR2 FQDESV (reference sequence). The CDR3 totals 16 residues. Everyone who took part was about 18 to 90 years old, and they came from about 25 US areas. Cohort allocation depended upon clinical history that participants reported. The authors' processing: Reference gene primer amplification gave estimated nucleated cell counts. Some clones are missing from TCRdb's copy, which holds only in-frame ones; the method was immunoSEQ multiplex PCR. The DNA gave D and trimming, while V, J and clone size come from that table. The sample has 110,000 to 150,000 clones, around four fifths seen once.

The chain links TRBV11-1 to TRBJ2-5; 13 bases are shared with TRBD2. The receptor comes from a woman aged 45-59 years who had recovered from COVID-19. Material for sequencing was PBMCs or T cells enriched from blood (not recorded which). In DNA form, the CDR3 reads TGTGCCAGCAGCGCACGACTAGCGGGGGGCCGAGAGACCCAGTACTTC. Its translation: CASSARLAGGRETQYF.